This TCR beta chain originates from a study of cytomegalovirus exposure and HLA in healthy donors. Study-wide background: Most donors, 81% of a few hundred genotyped, fell in the Caucasian-associated ancestry cluster. Study outcomes and limitations: In a later analysis, specific HLA alleles were associated with 15,000 to 20,000 TCR beta sequences at a 0.05 false discovery rate. DRB1 had the most TCR associations and HLA-C the fewest, a later analysis found, with rates varying by HLA locus. Several top significant clusters appeared, in a later analysis, to be linked to common viral pathogens.

The PCR ran on 60 Vbeta and 13 Jbeta primers. TCRdb keeps only in-frame clones here, not all; method: immunoSEQ multiplex PCR. The sample yields fewer than 350,000 clones, roughly 89% seen once. The CDR3 runs 15 residues. V was clipped by 2 bases and J by 4 bases; unmatched bases: 4. CDR1 is KGHSH and CDR2 is LQKENI in the germline V gene. Comment on this clone: The target antigen is unknown.

Input material: PBMCs. The genes are TRBV18 and TRBJ1-4, with 7 bases identical to TRBD1. This clonotype originated in a woman aged 18-30 years in good health and CMV-seronegative. The CDR3 DNA reads TGTGCCAGCTCACCAGAGGGGGCCATTAATGAAAAACTGTTTTTT. It yields the protein CASSPEGAINEKLFF. The variable domain in full, with the rest retrieved from reference TRBV18 and TRBJ1-4, is NAGVMQNPRHLVRRRGQEARLRCSPMKGHSHVYWYRQLPEEGLKFMVYLQKENIIDESGMPKERFSAEFPKEGPSILRIQQVVRGDSAAYFCASSPEGAINEKLFFGSGTQLSVL.